What follows are 4 T cell receptor beta chains derived from one specimen sequenced in a study of blood T cell repertoires in COVID-19. Sequencing was performed with immunoSEQ multiplex PCR; in TCRdb, only in-frame clones are kept and a portion is missing. The sample carries 180,000 or so clones, roughly 87% recorded once. Material: PBMCs or T cells enriched from blood (not recorded which). Receptors were obtained from a human donor with acute COVID-19. The donor label of this sample is uncertain.

This chain joins TRBV3-1 (or the pseudogene TRBV3-2) and TRBJ1-4; 7 bases map to TRBD1. The germline V gene has CDR1 LGHDT and CDR2 YNNKEL (reference sequence). The junction had 5 bases not matched to a gene; V was cut back by 4 bases and J by 9 bases. The CDR3 extends over 13 amino acids. The CDR3 sequence: CASSPPTGQKLFF. Here the CDR3 DNA reads TGTGCCAGCAGCCCCCCGACAGGGCAAAAACTGTTTTTT.

The V and J genes are TRBV6-5 and TRBJ1-1, with 7 nucleotides matching TRBD1. The CDR3 extends over 15 amino acids. Germline CDR1 reads MNHEY; CDR2 reads SVGAGI. V was pared by 4 bases and J by 0 bases, with 5 bases of the junction left unmatched. The CDR3 here is CASSSHTGVNTEAFF. The CDR3 region has the DNA TGTGCCAGCAGTTCTCATACAGGGGTGAACACTGAAGCTTTCTTT.

The V and J genes are TRBV19 and TRBJ2-5; tentative D call: TRBD2 (7 bases). V was pared by 5 bases and J by 4 bases, with 11 bases between. This CDR3 contains 13 residues. Germline V gene sequence: CDR1 LNHDA, CDR2 SQIVND (reference sequence). The CDR3 loop is CASSWGGGETQYF. In DNA, the CDR3 is TGTGCCAGTAGTTGGGGGGGCGGAGAGACCCAGTACTTC.

The chain uses TRBV29-1 and TRBJ1-1, with D possibly being TRBD1 (5 bases). V was cut by 1 base and J by 3 bases, with 15 bases left in between. This CDR3 comprises 15 residues. CDR1 and CDR2 from the germline V gene are SQVTM and ANQGSEA. The CDR3 DNA reads as TGCAGCGTTGAAGGTCGAGGGAGGGGAGACACTGAAGCTTTCTTT. Translated, it gives CSVEGRGRGDTEAFF.